The rows below give T cell receptor beta chains drawn from one sample of a study of regulatory T cells in long-lasting Graves disease. TCRdb reprocessed the multiplex PCR reads via MiXCR and lists one record per CDR3 protein. The sample includes about 520,000 distinct CDR3 sequences, approximately 12% of them seen just once. This same sample was also part of a study on T cells in Graves' hyperthyroidism and ophthalmopathy.

The source was peripheral blood mononuclear cells (PBMCs), collected at new diagnosis, from a patient treated with antithyroid drugs. The receptors originated from a woman in her 30s with Graves disease. CDR3s include the opening cysteine and the closing phenylalanine or tryptophan. Each record gives: D gene, clone size, J gene, V gene, CDR3 DNA, CDR3 protein. A D gene is named only where the DNA matches it firmly. Clone size is not always given. Where it is, it says once, few, many or a class for expanded clones.

d_call: NA; clone_size: many; j_call: TRBJ1-2; v_call: TRBV19; cdr3_nt: TGTGCCAGTACTAGGCGATCTAACTATGGCTACACCTTC; cdr3_aa: CASTRRSNYGYTF
d_call: NA; clone_size: NA; j_call: TRBJ2-7; v_call: TRBV6-5; cdr3_nt: TGTGCCAGCAGTTACCCCAAGGGCGACGAGCAGTACTTC; cdr3_aa: CASSYPKGDEQYF
d_call: TRBD2; clone_size: many; j_call: TRBJ2-1; v_call: TRBV20-1; cdr3_nt: TGCAGTGTGGGGGGGGTTTTCGGACGCCCAACGGGGATCTTC; cdr3_aa: CSVGGVFGRPTGIF
d_call: NA; clone_size: many; j_call: TRBJ1-5; v_call: TRBV30; cdr3_nt: TGTGCCTGGAGTGGAATGCTGGGACAAGGCGGACAGCCCCAGCATTTT; cdr3_aa: CAWSGMLGQGGQPQHF
d_call: NA; clone_size: few; j_call: TRBJ2-2; v_call: TRBV5-4; cdr3_nt: TGTGCCAGCGTAGTCCAGAACACCGGGGAGCTGTTTTTT; cdr3_aa: CASVVQNTGELFF
d_call: NA; clone_size: many; j_call: TRBJ2-2; v_call: TRBV6-1; cdr3_nt: TGTGCCAGCAGTGTGAAAGGGAACACCGGGGAGCTGTTTTTT; cdr3_aa: CASSVKGNTGELFF
d_call: TRBD1; clone_size: NA; j_call: TRBJ2-1; v_call: TRBV9; cdr3_nt: TGTGCCAGCGAAGGACAGGGAATGTCCTACAATGAGCAGTTCTTC; cdr3_aa: CASEGQGMSYNEQFF
d_call: NA; clone_size: few; j_call: TRBJ2-1; v_call: TRBV19; cdr3_nt: TGTGCCAGTAGTCCGGACGTTAGCTCCTACAATGAGCAGTTCTTC; cdr3_aa: CASSPDVSSYNEQFF
d_call: TRBD1; clone_size: many; j_call: TRBJ2-2; v_call: TRBV6-2/TRBV6-3; cdr3_nt: TGTGCCAGCGGGCAACAGGGGGCGGTCACCGGGGAGCTGTTTTTT; cdr3_aa: CASGQQGAVTGELFF
d_call: NA; clone_size: many; j_call: TRBJ1-1; v_call: TRBV28; cdr3_nt: TGTGCCAGCAGCTCGAACCAATGGAACACTGAAGCTTTCTTT; cdr3_aa: CASSSNQWNTEAFF
d_call: TRBD1; clone_size: NA; j_call: TRBJ2-1; v_call: TRBV11-2; cdr3_nt: TGTGCCAGCAGCTCTCCACAGGGGATTGAGCAGTTCTTC; cdr3_aa: CASSSPQGIEQFF
d_call: NA; clone_size: few; j_call: TRBJ2-7; v_call: TRBV19; cdr3_nt: TGTGCCAGTAGTAGGGGGCGGACAACCTACGAGCAGTACTTC; cdr3_aa: CASSRGRTTYEQYF
d_call: NA; clone_size: many; j_call: TRBJ2-7; v_call: TRBV2; cdr3_nt: TGTGCCAGCAGTGCTAGGTCATCCTACGAGCAGTACTTC; cdr3_aa: CASSARSSYEQYF
d_call: TRBD1; clone_size: many; j_call: TRBJ1-4; v_call: TRBV11-2; cdr3_nt: TGTGCCAGCAGTCCCGGGGACAGGGTGGATGAAAAACTGTTTTTT; cdr3_aa: CASSPGDRVDEKLFF
d_call: NA; clone_size: many; j_call: TRBJ2-7; v_call: TRBV7-2; cdr3_nt: TGTGCCAGCAGCCGGCGGGACGGTTACGAGCAGTACTTC; cdr3_aa: CASSRRDGYEQYF
d_call: NA; clone_size: many; j_call: TRBJ2-3; v_call: TRBV20-1; cdr3_nt: TGCAGTGCTAGAGATCGTCACGGGAGTCAGACAGATACGCAGTATTTT; cdr3_aa: CSARDRHGSQTDTQYF
d_call: TRBD2; clone_size: many; j_call: TRBJ2-1; v_call: TRBV28; cdr3_nt: TGTGCCAGCAGTTACCTGACTAGCGGGAGCTATGAGCAGTTCTTC; cdr3_aa: CASSYLTSGSYEQFF
d_call: TRBD1; clone_size: NA; j_call: TRBJ1-2; v_call: TRBV15; cdr3_nt: TGTGCCACCAGCAGAGATCAGGGGGGTGGCTACACCTTC; cdr3_aa: CATSRDQGGGYTF
d_call: TRBD1; clone_size: many; j_call: TRBJ1-4; v_call: TRBV14; cdr3_nt: TGTGCCAGCAGCCACTACTCGGACAGGGAATATGAAAAACTGTTTTTT; cdr3_aa: CASSHYSDREYEKLFF
d_call: TRBD2; clone_size: many; j_call: TRBJ2-7; v_call: TRBV28; cdr3_nt: TGTGCCAGCAGCCCCACTGGGGGGGTCCCCCCCTACGAGCAGTACTTC; cdr3_aa: CASSPTGGVPPYEQYF
d_call: NA; clone_size: many; j_call: TRBJ1-2; v_call: TRBV7-2; cdr3_nt: TGTGCCAGCAGCGGGACAAGGGCTGGCTACACCTTC; cdr3_aa: CASSGTRAGYTF
d_call: NA; clone_size: few; j_call: TRBJ2-5; v_call: TRBV2; cdr3_nt: TGTGCCAGCAGCGACGGACTACAAGAGACCCAGTACTTC; cdr3_aa: CASSDGLQETQYF
d_call: NA; clone_size: few; j_call: TRBJ2-5; v_call: TRBV29-1; cdr3_nt: TGCAGCGCTCTGTCGCAAGAGACCCAGTACTTC; cdr3_aa: CSALSQETQYF
d_call: NA; clone_size: few; j_call: TRBJ2-3; v_call: TRBV19; cdr3_nt: TGTGCCAGTAGTCGTAAGCATACTAGCACAGATACGCAGTATTTT; cdr3_aa: CASSRKHTSTDTQYF
d_call: TRBD2; clone_size: many; j_call: TRBJ2-7; v_call: TRBV12-3/TRBV12-4; cdr3_nt: TGTGCCAGCAGTTTAGGCGGGGGGACCTCCTACGAGCAGTACTTC; cdr3_aa: CASSLGGGTSYEQYF
d_call: NA; clone_size: many; j_call: TRBJ2-5; v_call: TRBV28; cdr3_nt: TGTGCCAGCAGTTCTGGGGTGGAGACCCAGTACTTC; cdr3_aa: CASSSGVETQYF
d_call: NA; clone_size: many; j_call: TRBJ1-5; v_call: TRBV20-1; cdr3_nt: TGCAGTGCTAGGGGGGGCGGCAATCAGCCCCAGCATTTT; cdr3_aa: CSARGGGNQPQHF
d_call: NA; clone_size: NA; j_call: TRBJ2-1; v_call: TRBV18; cdr3_nt: TGTGCCAGCTCAACAGGGAACCGGCAGTTCTTC; cdr3_aa: CASSTGNRQFF
d_call: NA; clone_size: many; j_call: TRBJ1-5; v_call: TRBV27; cdr3_nt: TGTGCCAGCAGTCCCGCAGGGTGGGTTCAGCCCCAGCATTTT; cdr3_aa: CASSPAGWVQPQHF
d_call: NA; clone_size: few; j_call: TRBJ2-7; v_call: TRBV30; cdr3_nt: TGTGCTTGCTCCCTCTCCTACGAGCAGTACTTC; cdr3_aa: CACSLSYEQYF
d_call: TRBD2; clone_size: NA; j_call: TRBJ2-7; v_call: TRBV12-3/TRBV12-4; cdr3_nt: TGTGCCAGCAGTATTATCGTGGGGGGGAACCCCTACGAGCAGTACTTC; cdr3_aa: CASSIIVGGNPYEQYF
d_call: TRBD2; clone_size: many; j_call: TRBJ2-1; v_call: TRBV7-8; cdr3_nt: TGTGCCAGCAGCTTAGGGCCGCGGGAGGGCCTCTACAATGAGCAGTTCTTC; cdr3_aa: CASSLGPREGLYNEQFF
d_call: NA; clone_size: many; j_call: TRBJ2-1; v_call: TRBV28; cdr3_nt: TGTGCCAGCAATCCGGGACTCCAACGGGGCGATGAGCAGTTCTTC; cdr3_aa: CASNPGLQRGDEQFF
d_call: NA; clone_size: many; j_call: TRBJ1-2; v_call: TRBV30; cdr3_nt: TGTGCCTGGAGTCCGACAGTGCGGATGAATGGCTACACCTTC; cdr3_aa: CAWSPTVRMNGYTF
d_call: TRBD1; clone_size: few; j_call: TRBJ2-7; v_call: TRBV11-3; cdr3_nt: TGTGCCAGCAGCTTAGGAGGGGACAGGGACGACGAGCAGTACTTC; cdr3_aa: CASSLGGDRDDEQYF
d_call: NA; clone_size: many; j_call: TRBJ2-7; v_call: TRBV7-2; cdr3_nt: TGTGCCAGCAGCTTAGTGGCAGTCTACGAGCAGTACTTC; cdr3_aa: CASSLVAVYEQYF
d_call: TRBD1; clone_size: many; j_call: TRBJ1-4; v_call: TRBV6-5; cdr3_nt: TGTGCCAGCAGTTCGGGACAGGTTCTTAATGAAAAACTGTTTTTT; cdr3_aa: CASSSGQVLNEKLFF
d_call: NA; clone_size: many; j_call: TRBJ2-7; v_call: TRBV14; cdr3_nt: TGTGCCAGCAGCCCGCGGATAGCCGCCGAGCAGTACTTC; cdr3_aa: CASSPRIAAEQYF
d_call: NA; clone_size: many; j_call: TRBJ2-1; v_call: TRBV3-1; cdr3_nt: TGTGCCAGCAGCCCCACGAAAAAAGTGGGTTACAATGAGCAGTTCTTC; cdr3_aa: CASSPTKKVGYNEQFF
d_call: NA; clone_size: NA; j_call: TRBJ2-2; v_call: TRBV15; cdr3_nt: TGTGCCACCAGCAGAATACAGATCGCGAACACCGGGGAGCTGTTTTTT; cdr3_aa: CATSRIQIANTGELFF
d_call: TRBD1; clone_size: many; j_call: TRBJ2-5; v_call: TRBV6-2/TRBV6-3; cdr3_nt: TGTGCCAGCACCCCAGGGGGTCTGAAGACCCAGTACTTC; cdr3_aa: CASTPGGLKTQYF
d_call: NA; clone_size: many; j_call: TRBJ1-6; v_call: TRBV14; cdr3_nt: TGTGCCAGCAGCCAAGAAGACAGAATCGGTTCACCCCTCCACTTT; cdr3_aa: CASSQEDRIGSPLHF
d_call: TRBD1; clone_size: many; j_call: TRBJ2-3; v_call: TRBV2; cdr3_nt: TGTGCCAGCAGTCCGGGACAGCTTAGCACAGATACGCAGTATTTT; cdr3_aa: CASSPGQLSTDTQYF
d_call: NA; clone_size: many; j_call: TRBJ2-3; v_call: TRBV2; cdr3_nt: TGTGCCAGCAGAAATAGCGGCACAGATACGCAGTATTTT; cdr3_aa: CASRNSGTDTQYF
d_call: NA; clone_size: many; j_call: TRBJ1-4; v_call: TRBV18; cdr3_nt: TGTGCCAGCTCACCGCCGGGACCGAGTAATGAAAAACTGTTTTTT; cdr3_aa: CASSPPGPSNEKLFF
d_call: TRBD2; clone_size: few; j_call: TRBJ2-5; v_call: TRBV20-1; cdr3_nt: TGCAGTGCTAGGGGACTAGCAAAGTTGGAGACCCAGTACTTC; cdr3_aa: CSARGLAKLETQYF